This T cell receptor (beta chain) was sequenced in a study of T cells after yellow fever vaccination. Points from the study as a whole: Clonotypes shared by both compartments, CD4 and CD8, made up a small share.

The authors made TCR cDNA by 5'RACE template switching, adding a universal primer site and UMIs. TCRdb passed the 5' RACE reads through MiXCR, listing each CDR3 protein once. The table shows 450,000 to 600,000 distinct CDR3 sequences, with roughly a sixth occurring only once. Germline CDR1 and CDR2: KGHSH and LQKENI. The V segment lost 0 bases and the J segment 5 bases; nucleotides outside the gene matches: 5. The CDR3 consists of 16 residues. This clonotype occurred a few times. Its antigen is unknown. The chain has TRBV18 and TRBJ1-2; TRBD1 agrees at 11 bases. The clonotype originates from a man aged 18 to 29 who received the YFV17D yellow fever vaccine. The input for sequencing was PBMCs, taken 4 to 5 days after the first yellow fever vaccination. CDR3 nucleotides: TGTGCCAGCTCACCACCATACGGACAGGGGGCTTATGGCTACACCTTC. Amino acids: CASSPPYGQGAYGYTF. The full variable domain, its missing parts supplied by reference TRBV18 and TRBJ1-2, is NAGVMQNPRHLVRRRGQEARLRCSPMKGHSHVYWYRQLPEEGLKFMVYLQKENIIDESGMPKERFSAEFPKEGPSILRIQQVVRGDSAAYFCASSPPYGQGAYGYTFGSGTRLTVV.